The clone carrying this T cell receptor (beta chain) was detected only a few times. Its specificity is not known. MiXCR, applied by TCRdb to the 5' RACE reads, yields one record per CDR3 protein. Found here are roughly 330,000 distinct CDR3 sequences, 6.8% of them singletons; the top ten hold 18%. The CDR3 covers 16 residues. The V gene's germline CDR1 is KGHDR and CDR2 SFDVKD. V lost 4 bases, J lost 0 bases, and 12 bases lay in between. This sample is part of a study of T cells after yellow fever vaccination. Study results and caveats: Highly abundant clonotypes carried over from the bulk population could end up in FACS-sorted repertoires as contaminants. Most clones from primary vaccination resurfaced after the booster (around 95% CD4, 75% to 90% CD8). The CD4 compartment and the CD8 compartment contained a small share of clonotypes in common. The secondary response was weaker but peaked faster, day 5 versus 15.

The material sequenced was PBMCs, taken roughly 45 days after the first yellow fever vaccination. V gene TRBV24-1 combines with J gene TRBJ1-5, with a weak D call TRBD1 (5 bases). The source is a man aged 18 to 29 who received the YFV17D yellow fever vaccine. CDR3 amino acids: CATSDLREYSNQPQHF. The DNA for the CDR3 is TGTGCCACCAGTGACCTCAGGGAGTATAGCAATCAGCCCCAGCATTTT.